This TCR beta chain is drawn from a study of patients and donors after allogeneic stem cell transplantation. The CDR3 covers 17 residues. V lost 4 bases to trimming and J lost 2 bases; unmatched junction nucleotides: 10. CDR1 LGHDT and CDR2 YNNKEL come from the germline V gene (reference sequence). TCRdb reprocessed the RT-PCR reads via MiXCR and lists one record per CDR3 protein. The sample includes some 880,000 distinct CDR3 sequences, around 17% of them seen just once. The receptor was isolated from a human donor who was either an allogeneic HSCT recipient or a stem cell or donor lymphocyte infusion donor (not recorded which). It is not recorded whose cells these are; they may come from a transplant donor. The rearrangement links TRBV3-1 to TRBJ1-5; TRBD1 agrees at 8 bases. Sequenced sample: blood, either unsorted or a sorted T cell fraction (not recorded which). CDR3 protein: CASSPDRTGKGNQPQHF. The CDR3 DNA reads TGTGCCAGCAGCCCAGATCGGACAGGGAAGGGCAATCAGCCCCAGCATTTT. The full variable domain, completed using reference TRBV3-1 and TRBJ1-5, is DTAVSQTPKYLVTQMGNDKSIKCEQNLGHDTMYWYKQDSKKFLKIMFSYNNKELIINETVPNRFSPKSPDKAHLNLHINSLELGDSAVYFCASSPDRTGKGNQPQHFGDGTRLSIL.